This T cell receptor beta chain was sequenced during a study of T cells expressing NK-cell markers. Overall study: HCMV seropositivity characterized seven of the eight sequenced donors, and seronegativity one.

Study-wide results and caveats: HCMV specificity of the expanded NKG2C+ T cell clones stayed unclear.

CDR3 size: 16 residues. The cDNA for TCR beta came from 5'RACE template switching with UMIs. TCRdb reprocessed the 5' RACE reads, keeping one entry per CDR3 protein, no DNA. The listing records around 550,000 distinct CDR3 sequences. In the case of this clonotype: Its antigen is currently unknown.

The rearrangement links TRBV12-3 or TRBV12-4 to TRBJ1-1; as DNA is missing, the TRBD1 call by TCRdb cannot be tested. Sequenced: blood T cells: a sorted CD56 or NKG2C T cell subset, CD4+ or CD8+ T cells, or bulk PBMC T cells (not recorded which). The sequence derives from a young man in good health. CDR3: CASSLPPGQGPTEAFF.